This entry lists 18 T cell receptor beta chains sequenced from one sample in a study of blood T cell repertoires in COVID-19 (dated by TCRdb to 2020 to 2021). Receptors were amplified or captured by the immunoSEQ multiplex PCR assay. TCRdb holds this immuneACCESS table with in-frame rearrangements only. Some clones are missing; in checked studies, unresolved V genes explain under half, and the rest has no known cause. This sample holds approximately 150,000 clones; 85% were observed only once. The ten largest clones represent roughly 8.4% of the sample. What was sequenced was peripheral blood. The source of these receptors is an elderly woman with COVID-19, enrolled during active disease.

This sequence joins TRBV3-1 (or the pseudogene TRBV3-2) and TRBJ2-3; 7 bases line up with TRBD2. After removal of 7 bases from V and 6 bases from J, the junction contained 10 bases not matched to a gene. This CDR3 has 14 amino acids. Germline V gene sequence: CDR1 LGHDT, CDR2 YNNKEL (reference sequence). The CDR3 region is CASTLTGGVDTQYF. In nucleotides, the CDR3 is TGTGCCAGCACCCTAACTGGGGGGGTTGATACGCAGTATTTT.

The chain has TRBV28 and TRBJ1-2, with a weak D call TRBD1 (6 bases). The V gene lost 9 bases and the J gene lost 8 bases, with 28 bases spanning the gap. The CDR3 has 16 amino acids. The germline V gene encodes CDR1 MDHEN and CDR2 SYDVKM. This chain's CDR3 is CASLPGTSTPIYGYTF. As DNA, the CDR3 is TGTGCCAGTTTACCCGGGACATCCACTCCGATCTACGGCTACACCTTC.

The genes are TRBV3-1 (or the pseudogene TRBV3-2) and TRBJ1-1; 8 nucleotides agree with TRBD1. This CDR3 comprises 15 residues. V was clipped by 4 bases and J by 6 bases; unmatched bases: 10. Germline V gene lookup returns CDR1 LGHDT and CDR2 YNNKEL (reference sequence). For the CDR3, the DNA is TGTGCCAGCAGCCCTACTGGGACAGGAAACGCTGAAGCTTTCTTT. Protein product: CASSPTGTGNAEAFF.

V is TRBV25-1 and J is TRBJ2-3; D gene unclear. The V end was cut by 4 bases, the J end by 4 bases, with 9 bases between. CDR1 is MGHDK, CDR2 SYGVNS, per germline. The CDR3 extends over 13 amino acids. CDR3 DNA: TGTGCCAGCAGTGGCGTGGGCGCAGATACGCAGTATTTT. Residues: CASSGVGADTQYF.

CDR3 coding DNA: TGTGCCAGCTCATACATTGAAAAACTGTTTTTT. Its protein product is CASSYIEKLFF. This rearrangement joins TRBV18 to TRBJ1-4; D is undetermined. CDR1 is KGHSH, CDR2 LQKENI, per germline. The length of the CDR3 is 11 residues. Trimming pared 5 bases from V and 7 bases from J, leaving 5 bases between.

The chain is built from TRBV2 and TRBJ2-5, with TRBD1 identical over 7 bases. J lost 3 bases, V lost 5 bases, and 3 bases had no gene match. CDR1 SNHLY and CDR2 FYNNEI come from the germline V gene. The CDR3 runs 13 residues. The CDR3 reads CASSSGQEETQYF. CDR3 bases: TGTGCCAGCAGTAGCGGACAGGAAGAGACCCAGTACTTC.

The V call is TRBV7-2, the J call TRBJ2-5; D is possibly TRBD2 (5 bases). V lost 2 bases to trimming and J lost 5 bases, with 9 bases between them. Germline CDR1 is SGHTA and CDR2 is FQGNSA. This CDR3 is built from 13 residues. Written as DNA, the CDR3 is TGTGCCAGCAGCTTAAACAGAGGGGAGACCCAGTACTTC. This gives the protein CASSLNRGETQYF.

The V call is TRBV28, the J call TRBJ2-3; D gene unclear. Trimming left V 5 bases short and J 0 bases short, with 6 bases between. CDR1 and CDR2 from the germline V gene are MDHEN and SYDVKM. The CDR3 is 13 residues long. The CDR3 loop reads CASSSTSTDTQYF. CDR3 nucleotide sequence: TGTGCCAGCAGTAGTACTAGCACAGATACGCAGTATTTT.

A word on this clone: Its ends do not fully match the called genes, so a read error is possible. Here the CDR3 reads CASSLSGGPLSGYF. CDR3 coding DNA: TGTGCCAGCAGCTTGAGCGGGGGCCCCTTGAGTGGTTATTTC. The chain is built from TRBV7-9 and TRBJ2-7, with 8 bases lining up with TRBD2. CDR1 SEHNR and CDR2 FQNEAQ come from the germline V gene (reference sequence). The CDR3 covers 14 residues.

This clone came up once. The chain joins TRBV7-6 to TRBJ2-5, with D maybe TRBD1 (6 bases). V was pared by 5 bases and J by 2 bases, with 21 bases between. Per germline, CDR1 SGHVS and CDR2 FNYEAQ. CDR3 length: 17 amino acids. The CDR3 sequence: CASSRFTPHGTQETQYF. The DNA of the CDR3 is TGTGCCAGCAGCCGATTTACCCCTCACGGGACACAAGAGACCCAGTACTTC.

The chain recombines TRBV3-1 (or the pseudogene TRBV3-2) with TRBJ1-1, with D maybe TRBD1 (6 bases). Trimming stripped 6 bases from V and 5 bases from J, with 22 bases between. There are 16 residues in the CDR3. Germline CDR1 LGHDT, CDR2 YNNKEL (reference sequence). The CDR3 sequence: CASSTQGRVARTEAFF. The CDR3 DNA is TGTGCCAGCAGTACCCAGGGGAGAGTGGCGAGAACTGAAGCTTTCTTT.

This clone has more than one count but fewer than ten. This sequence joins TRBV5-1 and TRBJ2-7, with 8 positions matching TRBD2. This CDR3 has 15 residues. Germline loops: CDR1 SGHRS, CDR2 YFSETQ. The junction had 4 bases not matched to a gene; V was cut back by 0 bases and J by 2 bases. The CDR3 reads CASSLGAGATYEQYF. The CDR3 DNA reads TGCGCCAGCAGCTTGGGAGCGGGAGCGACCTACGAGCAGTACTTC.

This chain uses TRBV4-1 with TRBJ1-5, with D possibly TRBD1 on 5 matching bases. This CDR3 has 15 residues. Germline CDR1 MGHRA, CDR2 YSYEKL. Trimming stripped 0 bases from V and 9 bases from J, with 15 bases between. Written as DNA, the CDR3 is TGCGCCAGCAGCCAAGAGGGTGCCCGGGGGTCGCCCCAGCATTTT. Protein product: CASSQEGARGSPQHF.

This chain uses TRBV6-5 with TRBJ1-1, with 9 bases matching TRBD1. Germline CDR1 MNHEY, CDR2 SVGAGI. With 4 bases clipped from V and 5 bases from J, the junction kept 8 bases outside the gene matches. The CDR3 spans 15 residues. The CDR3 is CASSSRTGVGTEAFF. The CDR3 region has the DNA TGTGCCAGCAGTTCTCGGACAGGGGTAGGGACTGAAGCTTTCTTT.

This clone was picked up one time. The rearrangement links TRBV9 to TRBJ1-3, with no clear D. In germline, CDR1 is SGDLS, CDR2 YYNGEE. V was clipped by 1 base and J by 1 base, with 9 bases between them. The CDR3 is 15 residues long. CDR3 in amino acids: CASSVSWQSGNTIYF. The CDR3, as DNA: TGTGCCAGCAGCGTAAGTTGGCAGTCTGGAAACACCATATATTTT.

This chain uses TRBV2 with TRBJ2-2; D may be TRBD1 or TRBD2 (6 bases each). This CDR3 comprises 16 residues. CDR1 SNHLY and CDR2 FYNNEI come from the germline V gene. V lost 5 bases and J lost 1, with 14 bases in between. This CDR3 is CASSKGGLRNTGELFF. Written as DNA, the CDR3 is TGTGCCAGCAGTAAAGGGGGACTCAGGAACACCGGGGAGCTGTTTTTT.

The chain is built from TRBV21-1 and TRBJ2-1; TRBD2, the table's D call, was not compared with the DNA. TRBV21-1 is an annotated pseudogene. CDR3 length: 13 residues. In DNA form, the CDR3 reads TGTGCCATTCCCCCGTCTAGGCGGAATGAGCAGTTCTTC. Amino acids: CAIPPSRRNEQFF.

The V gene is TRBV5-1, the J gene TRBJ2-5; 7 bases fit TRBD1. V shed 2 bases and J 5 bases; nucleotides not matched to a gene: 6. The CDR3 loop spans 14 amino acids. Germline V gene data show CDR1 as SGHRS and CDR2 as YFSETQ. CDR3 DNA sequence: TGCGCCAGCAGCTTACTGACAGGGCCGGAGACCCAGTACTTC. It encodes CASSLLTGPETQYF.